The 10 T cell receptor beta chains presented below share a single source sample, sequenced in a study of blood T cell repertoires in COVID-19 (TCRdb year 2020). The library was built by means of the immunoSEQ multiplex PCR assay. TCRdb obtained this table from immuneACCESS and retained in-frame rearrangements with V and J assigned. These tables miss some clones; where compared with another copy, unresolved V genes account for less than half of the shortfall, and the remainder is unexplained. Recorded for this sample are about 41,000 clones; around three quarters of them occurred a single time. About 26% of the sample is held by the ten biggest clonotypes. Input material: peripheral blood. All receptors come from an elderly man with acute or convalescent COVID-19.

This clone was detected ten times or more. CDR3 sequence reads: CASTRTGPGNTIYF. In nucleotides, the CDR3 is TGTGCCAGCACGAGAACAGGGCCTGGAAACACCATATATTTT. This rearrangement joins TRBV14 to TRBJ1-3; TRBD1 is a possible D gene (6 bases). CDR3 length: 14 residues. Germline CDR1 is SGHDN and CDR2 is FVKESK. Trimming took 7 bases from V and 2 from J, leaving 12 bases between them.

This clone was seen only once. The chain carries TRBV6-1 and TRBJ1-1, with unresolved D. V lost 0 bases and J lost 1, with 6 bases in between. Germline CDR1 is MNHNS and CDR2 is SASEGT. The CDR3 runs to 14 residues. Here the CDR3 DNA reads TGTGCCAGCAGTGAAGCCACAGCGAACACTGAAGCTTTCTTT. Amino acid sequence: CASSEATANTEAFF.

The rearrangement joins TRBV13 to TRBJ2-3; D is uncertain. The CDR3 has 15 amino acids. The ends were cut back, 5 bases at V and 1 base at J, with 13 bases in the middle. Germline-derived CDR1 and CDR2 are PRHDT and FYEKMQ (reference sequence). The CDR3 sequence is CASSAPSQGTDTQYF. The CDR3, as DNA: TGTGCCAGCAGCGCGCCCAGTCAGGGCACAGATACGCAGTATTTT.

The rearrangement uses TRBV19 and TRBJ1-1; D not resolved. The germline V gene encodes CDR1 LNHDA and CDR2 SQIVND (reference sequence). This CDR3 is 13 amino acids long. The ends were cut back, 3 bases at V and 7 bases at J, with 12 bases in the middle. In DNA, the CDR3 is TGTGCCAGTAGTATTATGTCCGGGAATGAAGCTTTCTTT. Translation gives CASSIMSGNEAFF.

V usage is TRBV23-1 and J usage is TRBJ1-4, with D perhaps matching TRBD1 (5 bases). TRBV23-1 is an ORF, with its function uncertain. The CDR3 runs 14 residues. V lost 3 bases and J 8 bases, leaving 13 bases between the germline ends. The CDR3 DNA is TGCGCCAGCAGTCATTTGACAGATTTGGAAAAACTGTTTTTT. Translated: CASSHLTDLEKLFF.

This rearrangement joins TRBV30 to TRBJ1-2; the match to TRBD1 covers 8 bases. J was trimmed by 8 bases and V by 3 bases; bases with no gene match: 5. The CDR3 consists of 12 residues. Germline-derived CDR1 and CDR2 are GTSNPN and SVGIG (reference sequence). The CDR3 loop reads CAWSQGAGGYTF. Here the CDR3 DNA reads TGTGCCTGGAGCCAGGGGGCAGGAGGCTACACCTTC.

The chain carries TRBV9 and TRBJ2-3; 10 bases agree with TRBD2. Trimming removed 0 bases from V and 0 bases from J; junction bases left unmatched: 7. The CDR3 has 18 amino acids. Germline loops: CDR1 SGDLS, CDR2 YYNGEE. Written as DNA, the CDR3 is TGTGCCAGCAGCGTAGGTCAGCGGGGGGGCCGAAGCACAGATACGCAGTATTTT. It encodes CASSVGQRGGRSTDTQYF.

The chain combines TRBV5-1 with TRBJ1-2; 8 positions agree with TRBD1. Germline values: CDR1 SGHRS, CDR2 YFSETQ. J lost 3 bases, V lost 3 bases, and 16 bases had no gene match. The CDR3 is 18 amino acids. This chain's CDR3 is CASSSRAYRTGSDYGYTF. The CDR3 DNA sequence: TGCGCCAGCAGCTCGCGTGCCTACCGGACAGGGTCGGACTATGGCTACACCTTC.

This clone was seen only once. The chain is built from TRBV28 and TRBJ2-7; TRBD2 aligns across 7 bases. The CDR3 consists of 14 residues. J lost 2 bases, V lost 3 bases, and 4 bases had no gene match. From germline, CDR1 is MDHEN and CDR2 SYDVKM. CDR3 residues: CASSLVAGAYEQYF. The CDR3, as DNA: TGTGCCAGCAGTTTGGTTGCGGGGGCCTACGAGCAGTACTTC.

With regard to this clone: One base away lies a much larger clone, so this may be a sequencing read error. V and J are TRBV2 and TRBJ2-5, with 8 bases fitting TRBD2. CDR3 length: 16 amino acids. CDR1 is SNHLY and CDR2 is FYNNEI in the germline V gene. V was clipped by 11 bases and J by 4 bases; unmatched bases: 18. CDR3 residues: CAGIGVAGPVGETQYF. The CDR3 DNA follows: TGTGCCGGCATTGGAGTAGCGGGGCCTGTAGGAGAGACCCAGTACTTC.